This T cell receptor (beta chain) was profiled in a study of PD-1 blockade in classical Hodgkin lymphoma. Repertoires were generated with immunoSEQ multiplex PCR, while TCRdb's copy carries only in-frame clones and drops some. This sample has roughly 40,000 clones, with over 55% found just once. As regards this clone: The antigen remains undetermined.

Relapse after autologous stem cell transplantation occurred in every patient, and brentuximab vedotin exposure varied. Patients had relapsed/refractory classical Hodgkin lymphoma with complete response, partial response or progressive disease as best response. Study-wide points: Researchers reported that CD4+ TCR diversity, though not CD8+, rose significantly by C4D1.

Sample: peripheral blood mononuclear cells (PBMCs), taken at baseline. This clonotype was sampled from a human donor with classical Hodgkin lymphoma.

CDR3 in amino acids: CASSPEYPGQGGYEQYF. The DNA of the CDR3 is TGTGCCAGCAGCCCAGAATATCCTGGGCAGGGAGGCTACGAGCAGTACTTC. The V gene is TRBV7-9, the J gene TRBJ2-7, with D possibly being TRBD2 (6 bases). The germline V gene encodes CDR1 SEHNR and CDR2 FQNEAQ (reference sequence). The CDR3 sequence is 17 residues long. The ends were cut back, 5 bases at V and 3 bases at J, with 23 bases in the middle.